This entry lists 13 T cell receptor beta chains sequenced from one sample in a study of immune evolution from preneoplasia to lung adenocarcinoma. This table comes from immunoSEQ multiplex PCR, and its TCRdb copy is limited to in-frame clones, with some not included. The sample lists about 5,200 clones, about three quarters occurring once. Sequencing input: FFPE normal lung tissue adjacent to the tumor. These receptors were taken from a person aged 55 to 75 with lung adenocarcinoma.

This clone has only a few counts. V usage is TRBV7-8 and J usage is TRBJ2-6; no reliable D call. Germline values: CDR1 SGHVS, CDR2 FQNEAQ. Trimming removed 2 bases at V and 2 bases at J, with 7 bases between. This CDR3 region has 15 residues. CDR3 region: CASSLWSAGANVLTF. CDR3 bases: TGTGCCAGCAGCTTATGGTCAGCTGGGGCCAACGTCCTGACTTTC.

The genes are TRBV19 and TRBJ2-2; D is uncertain. CDR3 length: 14 residues. The germline V gene encodes CDR1 LNHDA and CDR2 SQIVND (reference sequence). With 7 bases removed from V and 7 bases from J, the gap between germline ends came to 16 bases. The CDR3 bases are TGTGCCAGTACATTGGCTAACACGGTCGGGGAGCTGTTTTTT. Its protein is CASTLANTVGELFF.

CDR3 DNA: TGTGCCAGCAGCTCCGGGACAGGTTTTAATTCACCCCTCCACTTT. As protein: CASSSGTGFNSPLHF. The chain has TRBV11-2 and TRBJ1-6, with 8 bases matching TRBD1. The CDR3 loop spans 15 amino acids. The ends lost 4 bases at V and 6 bases at J; junction bases unmatched: 5. Germline V gene lookup returns CDR1 SGHAT and CDR2 FQNNGV.

V gene TRBV9 combines with J gene TRBJ2-2; D unclear. The germline CDR1 and CDR2 sequences are SGDLS and YYNGEE. CDR3 size: 14 residues. V was cut by 7 bases and J by 6 bases, with 16 bases left in between. This CDR3 reads CASAAGLRPGELFF. In DNA, the CDR3 is TGTGCCAGCGCCGCCGGGCTGAGACCCGGGGAGCTGTTTTTT.

This rearrangement joins TRBV11-2 to TRBJ1-5; D possibly corresponds to TRBD1 (5 bases). Germline V CDR1 and CDR2: SGHAT, FQNNGV. The CDR3 is 13 amino acids. Trimming took off 3 bases at V and 6 bases at J, with 9 bases between the two ends. For the CDR3, the DNA is TGTGCCAGCAGCTTCGCGGGGGGTCAGCCCCAGCATTTT. Translating it yields CASSFAGGQPQHF. Complete variable domain (other parts from reference TRBV11-2 and TRBJ1-5): EAGVAQSPRYKIIEKRQSVAFWCNPISGHATLYWYQQILGQGPKLLIQFQNNGVVDDSQLPKDRFSAERLKGVDSTLKIQPAKLEDSAVYLCASSFAGGQPQHFGDGTRLSIL.

This clone was recorded once. V and J are TRBV28 and TRBJ2-1; a weak D match, TRBD2 (5 bases). The CDR3 has 14 amino acids. Trimming removed 9 bases from V and 3 bases from J, with 15 bases in between. Germline V gene sequence: CDR1 MDHEN, CDR2 SYDVKM. Here the CDR3 reads CASGLPASYNEQFF. The CDR3 DNA sequence: TGTGCCAGTGGACTCCCCGCGAGCTACAATGAGCAGTTCTTC.

This chain uses TRBV7-9 with TRBJ2-7, with 9 bases aligning to TRBD2. CDR1 and CDR2 from the germline V gene are SEHNR and FQNEAQ (reference sequence). This CDR3 has 15 residues. J lost 3 bases, V lost 1 base, and 4 bases had no gene match. CDR3 residues: CASSLVASGDYEQYF. The DNA for the CDR3 is TGTGCCAGCAGCTTAGTAGCTAGCGGGGACTACGAGCAGTACTTC.

The genes are TRBV28 and TRBJ1-2, with D unclear. The CDR3 contains 14 residues. Germline assignment: CDR1 MDHEN and CDR2 SYDVKM. Trimming cost V 5 bases and J 4 bases, with 14 bases left between them. The CDR3 region has the DNA TGTGCCAGCAGTAGATCTGCACGGGCCTATGGCTACACCTTC. It yields the protein CASSRSARAYGYTF.

V gene TRBV9 combines with J gene TRBJ2-7, with 9 bases matching TRBD2. This CDR3 region has 15 residues. Germline V gene sequence: CDR1 SGDLS, CDR2 YYNGEE. The J segment lost 2 bases and the V segment lost 0 bases, leaving 3 bases of the junction unmatched. CDR3: CASSVASGKTYEQYF. CDR3 coding DNA: TGTGCCAGCAGCGTAGCTAGCGGGAAGACCTACGAGCAGTACTTC.

The V gene is TRBV27, the J gene TRBJ2-3, with 13 bases fitting TRBD2. V was clipped by 3 bases and J by 2 bases; unmatched bases: 5. The germline V gene has CDR1 MNHEY and CDR2 SMNVEV (reference sequence). There are 17 residues in the CDR3. CDR3: CASSFLGLAGPTDTQYF. The DNA for the CDR3 is TGTGCCAGCAGTTTTCTGGGACTAGCGGGACCCACAGATACGCAGTATTTT.

The V call is TRBV28, the J call TRBJ2-3; D unresolved. Germline-derived CDR1 and CDR2 are MDHEN and SYDVKM. V was clipped by 8 bases and J by 3 bases, with 12 bases between them. There are 13 residues in the CDR3. The CDR3 DNA reads as TGTGCCAGCCGGAAGGGCTCGACAGATACGCAGTATTTT. It codes for CASRKGSTDTQYF.

The CDR3 sequence is CASSATGAYEQYF. The CDR3 bases are TGTGCCAGCAGTGCGACGGGGGCCTACGAGCAGTACTTC. The V call is TRBV28, the J call TRBJ2-7, with a tentative D call TRBD2 (6 bases). The V end was cut by 5 bases, the J end by 2 bases, with 10 bases between. This CDR3 is built from 13 residues. The germline CDR1 and CDR2 sequences are MDHEN and SYDVKM.

CDR3 nucleotide sequence: TGTGCCAGCAGCTCGAACCCTACCCGTGCGGGGGAGACCCAGTACTTC. Amino acid sequence: CASSSNPTRAGETQYF. The chain uses TRBV11-2 and TRBJ2-5; weak D call: TRBD2 (6 bases). Trimming shortened V by 4 bases and J by 5 bases, and 20 bases separated the two germline ends. Germline V lookup: CDR1 SGHAT, CDR2 FQNNGV. The CDR3 covers 16 residues.